The rows below give T cell receptor beta chains drawn from one sample of a study of shared clonotypes between healthy human individuals. The table came from immunoSEQ multiplex PCR; TCRdb's copy has only in-frame clones and leaves some out. The table records nearly 1,000,000 clones, approximately 76% of them present only once. Input material: memory CD4+ T cells sorted from blood. These receptors all come from a man aged 18 to 30 in good health. CDR3s leave out the opening cysteine and the closing phenylalanine or tryptophan. Where a row states a size, it is once, few, many or the class of an expanded clone; other rows omit it.

clone_size j_call v_call cdr3_aa
- TRBJ1-1 TRBV7-9 ASSRADAEAF
- TRBJ1-1 TRBV20-1 SAQEAF
- TRBJ1-4 TRBV29-1 SVADRGQSEKLF
- TRBJ2-7 TRBV4-3 ASSQPGWEQY
many TRBJ2-2 TRBV27 ASSYSGLTGELF
- TRBJ1-5 TRBV2 ASSPLSRGGLNQPQH
- TRBJ1-3 TRBV5-1 ASRPGTAYSGNTIY
- TRBJ2-6 TRBV5-1 ASGTGGYGANVLT
- TRBJ2-7 TRBV18 ARSPLGPEGMSEQY
- TRBJ1-2 TRBV6-5 ASRGTLNYGYT
many TRBJ2-7 TRBV7-2 ASSLSGPSSYEQY
few TRBJ1-2 TRBV28 ASGYRVGGYT
- TRBJ1-2 TRBV9 ASSVDANYGYT
- TRBJ1-2 TRBV27 ASSFTSTGTSGYT
- TRBJ1-1 TRBV6-5 ASSYSAGRNTEAF
- TRBJ2-3 TRBV27 ASSPRPSGSADTQY
- TRBJ2-7 TRBV11-3 ASLLAGDAYEQY
many TRBJ1-6 TRBV9 ASRSGEGTYNSPLH
many TRBJ2-7 TRBV7-9 ASSRRTDSLSYEQY
- TRBJ2-7 TRBV10-3 AISENRGDEQY
- TRBJ2-7 TRBV5-1 ASSLERSYEQY
- TRBJ1-6 TRBV19 ASSGTGNSPLH
- TRBJ1-3 TRBV30 AWSADRYSGNTIY
- TRBJ2-7 TRBV30 AWSRTSGLSYEQY
- TRBJ1-2 TRBV29-1 SVTATGRYDYGYT
- TRBJ2-1 TRBV5-1 ASSHQTGPNEQF
- TRBJ1-4 TRBV2 ASSELGLLGEKLF
medium-sized TRBJ2-5 TRBV19 ASSILFGETQY
few TRBJ2-4 TRBV29-1 SVELAGTKNIQY
- TRBJ2-3 TRBV10-2 ASSGGLAGGRDTQY
- TRBJ2-1 TRBV6-5 ASSYSAGPNEQF
- TRBJ2-7 TRBV7-2 ASSLGGTGGEQY
- TRBJ2-3 TRBV5-4 ASSLVVASDTQY
- TRBJ2-3 TRBV5-4 ASSLESGTDTQY
- TRBJ2-1 TRBV9 ASSESPSGTSYNEQF
- TRBJ2-5 TRBV5-1 ASSAQETQY
- TRBJ2-5 TRBV7-9 ASSLGQGQETQY
- TRBJ1-1 TRBV10-3 AITGGPITEAF
- TRBJ2-2 TRBV7-9 ASSSRTNTGELF
- TRBJ1-1 TRBV29-1 SVETGGTEAF
- TRBJ2-2 TRBV28 ASTRVRSTGELF
few TRBJ1-6 TRBV11-1 ASSLPNSPLH
once TRBJ2-3 TRBV20-1 SADRTDTQY
- TRBJ2-1 TRBV11-3 ASSFVAGSNEQF
- TRBJ2-3 TRBV4-2 ASSHSGTQITDTQY
few TRBJ2-2 TRBV5-1 ASSHGVGELF
few TRBJ1-1 TRBV5-1 ASSLGTGSNTEAF
- TRBJ2-7 TRBV19 ARDPTGPSYEQY
- TRBJ2-1 TRBV6-5 ASRRGRRDEQF
many TRBJ1-1 TRBV7-8 ASSLGGTSRRRIGTEAF
- TRBJ2-2 TRBV6-6 ASSSSLTGELF
- TRBJ2-2 TRBV7-2 ASSATGAGALF
- TRBJ1-4 TRBV19 ASRVNEKLF
many TRBJ2-5 TRBV5-1 ASSPQPDRLEETQY
- TRBJ1-5 TRBV7-8 ASSWELDSNQPQH
- TRBJ2-6 TRBV18 ASSRGGPYSGANVLT
- TRBJ2-1 TRBV6-5 ASTRGLAVYNEQF
- TRBJ1-5 TRBV21-1 ASSTLKNRENQPQH
- TRBJ2-7 TRBV27 ASSHYRTTTYEQY
- TRBJ1-2 TRBV5-1 ASRGTGDYGYT